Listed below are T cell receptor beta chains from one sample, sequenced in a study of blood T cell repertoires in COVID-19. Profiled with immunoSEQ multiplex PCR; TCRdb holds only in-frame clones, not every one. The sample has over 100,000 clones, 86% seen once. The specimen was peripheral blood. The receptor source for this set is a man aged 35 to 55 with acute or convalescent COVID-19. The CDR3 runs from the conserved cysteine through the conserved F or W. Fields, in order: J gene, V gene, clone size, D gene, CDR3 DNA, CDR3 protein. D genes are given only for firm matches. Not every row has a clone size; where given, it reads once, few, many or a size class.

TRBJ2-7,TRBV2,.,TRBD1,TGTGCCAGCAGGCTCGACAGGGGAGGAGAGCAGTACTTC,CASRLDRGGEQYF
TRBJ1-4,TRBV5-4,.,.,TGTGCCAGCAGCTTCCAGCTGGGGCTTGGTGAAAAACTGTTTTTT,CASSFQLGLGEKLFF
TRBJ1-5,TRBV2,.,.,TGTGCCAGCAGTGCGACAGGTATCAATCAGCCCCAGCATTTT,CASSATGINQPQHF
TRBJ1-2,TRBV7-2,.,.,TGTGCCAGCACCCCCTCTGGAGGGGCTGCCCTCAACTATGGCTACACCTTC,CASTPSGGAALNYGYTF
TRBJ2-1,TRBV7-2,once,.,TGTGCCAGCAGGCGGGGCTTTGAGGAGCAGTTCTTC,CASRRGFEEQFF
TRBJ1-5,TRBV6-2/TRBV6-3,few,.,TGTGCCAGCAGTTACTCGGGCGGGAATCAGCCCCAGCATTTT,CASSYSGGNQPQHF
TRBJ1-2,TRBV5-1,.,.,TGCGCCAGCAGCGACGGGACATTTTATGGCTACACCTTC,CASSDGTFYGYTF
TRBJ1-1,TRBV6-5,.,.,TGTGCCAGCAGTTACTCCGGCGGGAACACTGAAGCTTTCTTT,CASSYSGGNTEAFF
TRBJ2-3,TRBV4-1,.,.,TGCGCCAGCACATTACAGGGATTTGTCACAGATACGCAGTATTTT,CASTLQGFVTDTQYF
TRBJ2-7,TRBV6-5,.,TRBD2,TGTGCCAGCGCTTACGTAGCGGGAGGATACGAGCAGTACTTC,CASAYVAGGYEQYF
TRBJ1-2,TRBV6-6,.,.,TGTGCCAGCAGTATGAAATCTCAGGGGACTATTGGCTACACCTTC,CASSMKSQGTIGYTF
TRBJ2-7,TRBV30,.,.,TGTGCCTGGAGTAACTACAGGGTAGTCTCCTACGAGCAGTACTTC,CAWSNYRVVSYEQYF
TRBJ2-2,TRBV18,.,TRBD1,TGTGCCAGCTCACCCATTCTAAGAACAGGGGTCGCGAACACCGGGGAGCTGTTTTTT,CASSPILRTGVANTGELFF
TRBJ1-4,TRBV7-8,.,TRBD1,TGTGCCAGCAGCTTGGTTGCACAGGGGGCAAAGGAAAAACTGTTTTTT,CASSLVAQGAKEKLFF
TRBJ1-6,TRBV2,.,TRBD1,TGTGCCAGACAGGGGAGCTCCTATAATTCACCCCTCCACTTT,CARQGSSYNSPLHF
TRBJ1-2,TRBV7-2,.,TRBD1,TGTGCCAGCAGCCCCTATGGGGCAGGGGGTTGGGGCTATGGCTACACCTTC,CASSPYGAGGWGYGYTF
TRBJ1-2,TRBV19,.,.,TGTGCCAGTAGTATTTATAACTATGGCTACACCTTC,CASSIYNYGYTF
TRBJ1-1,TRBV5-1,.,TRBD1,TGCGCCAGCAGCTTGCGACAGGGGGCGGGTGAAGCTTTCTTT,CASSLRQGAGEAFF
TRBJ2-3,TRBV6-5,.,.,TGTGCCAGCTCGGTCGGAGGGGCAGATACGCAGTATTTT,CASSVGGADTQYF
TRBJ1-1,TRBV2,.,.,TGTGCCAGCAGTACCCGACAGAACACCGAAGCTTTCTTT,CASSTRQNTEAFF
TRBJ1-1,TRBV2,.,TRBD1,TGTGCCAGCGGGGGGACAGCGAAAGTGAACACTGAAGCTTTCTTT,CASGGTAKVNTEAFF
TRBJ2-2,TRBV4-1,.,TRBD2,TGCGCCAGCCGGGAGGACGGGGAGCTGTTTTTT,CASREDGELFF
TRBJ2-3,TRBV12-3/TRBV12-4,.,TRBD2,TGTGCCAGCAGTGGACTAGGTGCCGATACGCAGTATTTT,CASSGLGADTQYF
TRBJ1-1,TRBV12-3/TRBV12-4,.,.,TGTGCCAGCAGCTCGTTGGGGGGGTCTGAAGCTTTCTTT,CASSSLGGSEAFF
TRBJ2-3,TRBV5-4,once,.,TGTGCCAGCAGCATTGCAGCAGATACGCAGTATTTT,CASSIAADTQYF
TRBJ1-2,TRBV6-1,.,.,TGTGCCAGCAGTGAAGGCCCACAGGGAGTAAACTATGGCTACACCTTC,CASSEGPQGVNYGYTF
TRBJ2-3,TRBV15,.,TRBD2,TGTGCCACCAGCAGAGACGGACTAGCGGGGCTTACAGATACGCAGTATTTT,CATSRDGLAGLTDTQYF
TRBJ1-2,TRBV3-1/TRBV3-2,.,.,TGTGCCAGCAGCCCAGATCCTGCGAACTATGGCTACACCTTC,CASSPDPANYGYTF
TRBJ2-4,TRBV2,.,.,TGTGCCAGCAGTGGGGCACCGCCTAACATTCAGTACTTC,CASSGAPPNIQYF
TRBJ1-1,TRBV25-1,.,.,TGTGCCAGCAGTGACCAGGGGATAACTGAAGCTTTCTTT,CASSDQGITEAFF